A single TCR beta chain is shown here with its context. The data derive from a study of blood T cell repertoires in COVID-19. Trimming stripped 1 base from V and 4 bases from J, with 17 bases between. This CDR3 contains 16 residues. The germline CDR1 and CDR2 sequences are SGHAT and FQNNGV. Generated by immunoSEQ multiplex PCR, the TCRdb table keeps only in-frame clones and is missing some. The repertoire holds around 70,000 clones, with 70% to 90% as singletons. The chain uses TRBV11-2 and TRBJ2-7; possibly TRBD1 for D (6 bases). The sample taken for sequencing was peripheral blood. The sequence was obtained from a woman aged 55-70 years with acute or convalescent COVID-19. DNA of the CDR3: TGTGCCAGCAGCTTAGGGACAGAAATACTCTTTTACGAGCAGTACTTC. It is translated as CASSLGTEILFYEQYF.